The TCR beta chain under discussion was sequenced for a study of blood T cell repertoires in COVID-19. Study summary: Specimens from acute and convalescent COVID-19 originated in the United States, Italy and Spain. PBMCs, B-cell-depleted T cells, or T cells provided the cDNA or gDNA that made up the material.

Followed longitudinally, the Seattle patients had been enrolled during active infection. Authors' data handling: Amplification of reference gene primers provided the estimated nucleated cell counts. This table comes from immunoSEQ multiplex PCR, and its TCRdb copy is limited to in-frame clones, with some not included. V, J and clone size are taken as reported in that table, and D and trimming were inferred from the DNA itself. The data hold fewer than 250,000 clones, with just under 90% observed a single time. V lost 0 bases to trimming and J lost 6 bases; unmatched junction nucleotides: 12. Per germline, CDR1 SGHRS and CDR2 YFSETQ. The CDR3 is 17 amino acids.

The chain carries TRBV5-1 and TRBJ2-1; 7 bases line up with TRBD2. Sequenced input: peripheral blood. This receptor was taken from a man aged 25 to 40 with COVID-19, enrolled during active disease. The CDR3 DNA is TGCGCCAGCAGCTTGGCCCCCGGCGGGGGAGGGGTCAATGAGCAGTTCTTC. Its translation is CASSLAPGGGGVNEQFF.